This T cell receptor beta chain was identified during a study of siplizumab effects on memory and regulatory T cells. Study-wide points: Left unconfirmed was the suppressive function of proliferating Tregs from siplizumab cultures. Mappable alloreactive CD4+ clones came from Treg cells more than 55% of the time on average with siplizumab, against roughly 27% in controls. Naive or memory phenotype was unassignable for roughly 75-95% of proliferating CD4+ or CD8+ clones.

In the case of this clone: Antigen: not known.

TCRdb keeps only in-frame clones here, not all; method: immunoSEQ multiplex PCR. The table shows tens of thousands of clones, with over 90% occurring only once. There are 14 residues in the CDR3. With 4 bases removed from V and 2 bases from J, the gap between germline ends came to 15 bases. Germline V gene lookup returns CDR1 SQVTM and CDR2 ANQGSEA. The sequence was obtained from a human donor in good health. J is TRBJ2-7 and V is TRBV29-1; D is perhaps TRBD2 (6 bases). Input material: CD8+ T cells sorted from blood. CDR3 region: CSVGFRDLAYEQYF. The CDR3 region has the DNA TGCAGCGTTGGCTTCCGGGACTTAGCCTACGAGCAGTACTTC.